A single sample is the source of the 24 T cell receptor beta chains below, sequenced in a study of identifying expanded T cells in peripheral blood (dated by TCRdb to between 2019 and 2020). To prepare the library, the immunoSEQ multiplex PCR assay was applied. This immuneACCESS table, as held by TCRdb, lists in-frame sequences with V and J called but not all clones. Of the missing ones, under half trace to an unresolved V gene in checked studies; the others have no known cause. The sample records around 90,000 clones, about nine tenths of which are singletons. The ten largest clones capture 4% of the sample. Sequencing used blood. These receptors were collected from a person aged 18 to 75 in good health.

This chain connects TRBV5-1 to TRBJ2-3; TRBD1 aligns across 9 bases. CDR3 size: 15 residues. CDR1 is SGHRS and CDR2 is YFSETQ in the germline V gene. The junction had 5 bases not matched to a gene; V was cut back by 4 bases and J by 2 bases. The CDR3 here is CASSIRQGDTDTQYF. DNA for the CDR3: TGCGCCAGCAGCATACGACAGGGGGACACAGATACGCAGTATTTT.

The chain joins TRBV5-1 to TRBJ2-2; 12 bases are shared with TRBD1. Looked up from germline, CDR1 is SGHRS and CDR2 is YFSETQ. The ends lost 4 bases at V and 4 bases at J; junction bases unmatched: 5. This CDR3 is 16 amino acids long. Here the CDR3 DNA reads TGCGCCAGCAGCGCAGGGACAGGGGGCACCACCGGGGAGCTGTTTTTT. Protein product: CASSAGTGGTTGELFF. Drawing the rest from reference TRBV5-1 and TRBJ2-2, the complete variable domain is KAGVTQTPRYLIKTRGQQVTLSCSPISGHRSVSWYQQTPGQGLQFLFEYFSETQRNKGNFPGRFSGRQFSNSRSEMNVSTLELGDSALYLCASSAGTGGTTGELFFGEGSRLTVL.

The V call is TRBV7-9, the J call TRBJ2-7; the D gene is possibly TRBD2 (5 bases). Germline-derived CDR1 and CDR2 are SEHNR and FQNEAQ (reference sequence). The CDR3 totals 16 residues. V was cut by 5 bases and J by 0 bases, with 17 bases left in between. The CDR3 is CASSARTADGSYEQYF. The CDR3 region has the DNA TGTGCCAGCAGCGCCCGTACAGCGGACGGCTCCTACGAGCAGTACTTC.

The rearrangement joins TRBV9 to TRBJ1-6; D might be TRBD1 (5 bases). Looked up from germline, CDR1 is SGDLS and CDR2 is YYNGEE. Trimming left V 4 bases short and J 7 bases short, with 12 bases between. This CDR3 comprises 14 residues. The CDR3 nucleotides read TGTGCCAGCAGCTTTGGGACCCCAAATTCACCCCTCCACTTT. Amino acid sequence: CASSFGTPNSPLHF.

J is TRBJ2-7 and V is TRBV5-6, with no clear D. CDR3 length equals 11 residues. Trimming removed 6 bases at V and 7 bases at J, with 11 bases between. Germline values: CDR1 SGHDT, CDR2 YYEEEE. CDR3 in DNA: TGTGCCAGCACCCAACAAGGGGAGCAGTACTTC. This codes for CASTQQGEQYF.

The chain combines TRBV9 with TRBJ1-4; D might be TRBD1 (6 bases). CDR3 length: 19 amino acids. Trimming took 2 bases from V and 8 from J, leaving 28 bases between them. Germline-derived CDR1 and CDR2 are SGDLS and YYNGEE. In DNA, the CDR3 is TGTGCCAGCAGCGTCCCCCGGGGGCAGGGAGCCTCTCTTGAGGAAAAACTGTTTTTT. It specifies CASSVPRGQGASLEEKLFF.

The chain combines TRBV25-1 with TRBJ1-2; 8 bases are a match to TRBD1. The trim removed 3 bases at V and 4 bases at J, leaving 13 bases unmatched. This CDR3 region has 17 residues. The germline V gene encodes CDR1 MGHDK and CDR2 SYGVNS. The CDR3 coding sequence is TGTGCCAGCAGTGACCGGATAGACCGGACAGGGTCCTATGGCTACACCTTC. As protein: CASSDRIDRTGSYGYTF.

The chain carries TRBV9 and TRBJ2-3; D could derive from TRBD1 or TRBD2 (5 bases each). The CDR3 loop spans 14 amino acids. The germline V gene has CDR1 SGDLS and CDR2 YYNGEE. V was shortened by 4 bases and J by 0 bases, with 9 bases between the two germline ends. This CDR3 reads CASSPGRSTDTQYF. The CDR3 coding sequence is TGTGCCAGCAGCCCGGGACGGAGCACAGATACGCAGTATTTT.

This chain joins TRBV19 and TRBJ1-4, with 7 nucleotides matching TRBD1. Germline CDR1 reads LNHDA; CDR2 reads SQIVND (reference sequence). CDR3 length: 16 amino acids. Trimming removed 4 bases from V and 6 bases from J; junction bases left unmatched: 11. The CDR3 DNA reads TGTGCCAGTAGTAACCCCCACAGGGGCGGGGATGAAAAACTGTTTTTT. It encodes CASSNPHRGGDEKLFF.

The rearrangement uses TRBV6-5 and TRBJ1-5, with D hard to call. This CDR3 has 13 residues. Trimming pared 6 bases from V and 2 bases from J, leaving 8 bases between. The germline V gene encodes CDR1 MNHEY and CDR2 SVGAGI. The CDR3 DNA reads as TGTGCCAGCAGCCCCAATCGCAATCAGCCCCAGCATTTT. Translating it yields CASSPNRNQPQHF.

This clone has only one observation. This chain uses TRBV5-1 with TRBJ2-7, with unresolved D. Germline loops: CDR1 SGHRS, CDR2 YFSETQ. The CDR3 runs 14 residues. Trimming took 0 bases from V and 1 from J, leaving 8 bases between them. CDR3 nucleotides: TGCGCCAGCAGCTTGGTAGTGGGATCCTACGAGCAGTACTTC. Residues: CASSLVVGSYEQYF.

This chain uses TRBV28 with TRBJ2-3; perhaps TRBD1 as D (5 bases). The CDR3 sequence is 13 residues long. V lost 8 bases and J lost 0, with 9 bases in between. Germline CDR1 reads MDHEN; CDR2 reads SYDVKM. CDR3 in amino acids: CASPDSSTDTQYF. Here the CDR3 DNA reads TGTGCCAGCCCCGACAGTAGCACAGATACGCAGTATTTT.

The J gene is TRBJ2-5, the V gene TRBV14; D unresolved. Looked up from germline, CDR1 is SGHDN and CDR2 is FVKESK. Between the trimmed V and J ends, which lost 1 base and 0 bases, there was a span of 9 bases. The CDR3 runs 15 residues. CDR3 sequence reads: CASSQVSWYQETQYF. The CDR3 coding sequence is TGTGCCAGCAGCCAAGTGAGCTGGTACCAAGAGACCCAGTACTTC.

The J gene is TRBJ2-2, the V gene TRBV28, with TRBD1 identical over 12 bases. Germline values: CDR1 MDHEN, CDR2 SYDVKM. V gave up 6 bases and J gave up 4 bases; unmatched junction bases: 9. The CDR3 length is 17 residues. The CDR3 region has the DNA TGTGCCAGCAGGCGTCCGGGACAGGGGGCGAGCACCGGGGAGCTGTTTTTT. It specifies CASRRPGQGASTGELFF. Full variable domain (missing parts from reference TRBV28 and TRBJ2-2): DVKVTQSSRYLVKRTGEKVFLECVQDMDHENMFWYRQDPGLGLRLIYFSYDVKMKEKGDIPEGYSVSREKKERFSLILESASTNQTSMYLCASRRPGQGASTGELFFGEGSRLTVL.

The V call is TRBV11-2, the J call TRBJ1-4; D ambiguous. Germline V gives CDR1 SGHAT, CDR2 FQNNGV. The CDR3 consists of 15 residues. Deletions cut 0 bases from V and 5 bases from J, with 10 bases between. CDR3 coding DNA: TGTGCCAGCAGCTTAGAGGATACTGAAAATGAAAAACTGTTTTTT. Translation: CASSLEDTENEKLFF. The entire variable domain, with the rest obtained from reference TRBV11-2 and TRBJ1-4, is as follows: EAGVAQSPRYKIIEKRQSVAFWCNPISGHATLYWYQQILGQGPKLLIQFQNNGVVDDSQLPKDRFSAERLKGVDSTLKIQPAKLEDSAVYLCASSLEDTENEKLFFGSGTQLSVL.

This sequence joins TRBV6-5 and TRBJ1-5, with a weak D call TRBD1 (6 bases). Germline V gene sequence: CDR1 MNHEY, CDR2 SVGAGI. The CDR3 is 13 amino acids. The V end lost 10 bases, the J end lost 4 bases, and 14 bases lay between the germline ends. The CDR3 DNA reads as TGTGCCACCGGATGGACAGCGAATCAGCCCCAGCATTTT. Encoded protein: CATGWTANQPQHF.

This chain uses TRBV5-1 with TRBJ2-3; tentative D call: TRBD2 (5 bases). Trimming pared 3 bases from V and 2 bases from J, leaving 10 bases between. CDR1 SGHRS and CDR2 YFSETQ come from the germline V gene. CDR3 length equals 14 residues. The CDR3 is CASSSTTPTDTQYF. CDR3 sequence (DNA): TGCGCCAGCAGCTCGACTACCCCCACAGATACGCAGTATTTT.

The chain is built from TRBV6-5 and TRBJ1-5; the D is unclear. Germline CDR1 is MNHEY and CDR2 is SVGAGI. The CDR3 contains 14 residues. Trimming removed 2 bases at V and 7 bases at J, with 12 bases between. This CDR3 is CASSYRRVGQPQHF. CDR3 coding DNA: TGTGCCAGCAGTTACAGGAGGGTCGGCCAGCCCCAGCATTTT.

V and J are TRBV30 and TRBJ1-2; the D is unclear. Germline CDR1 reads GTSNPN; CDR2 reads SVGIG (reference sequence). This CDR3 is built from 13 residues. Deletions cut 2 bases from V and 6 bases from J, with 13 bases between. The CDR3 here is CAWSPRRADGYTF. CDR3 coding DNA: TGTGCCTGGAGTCCTCGGCGTGCGGATGGCTACACCTTC.

This clone has a handful of counts. The chain couples TRBV2 to TRBJ1-6; D not resolved. CDR1 is SNHLY and CDR2 is FYNNEI in the germline V gene. This CDR3 is built from 14 residues. The V gene lost 4 bases and the J gene lost 10 bases, with 14 bases spanning the gap. The CDR3 region is CASSVLERRSPLHF. CDR3 DNA: TGTGCCAGCAGTGTACTTGAAAGGCGGTCACCCCTCCACTTT.

The chain recombines TRBV12-5 with TRBJ2-5, with D hard to call. Looked up from germline, CDR1 is LGHNT and CDR2 is FRNRAP. CDR3 length: 12 amino acids. The V and J ends lost 2 bases and 4 bases respectively, with 5 bases between them. This chain's CDR3 is CASGLNIETQYF. CDR3 coding DNA: TGTGCTAGTGGTTTGAACATAGAGACCCAGTACTTC.

The chain uses TRBV7-2 and TRBJ1-2; tentatively, D is TRBD1 (6 bases). CDR1 is SGHTA and CDR2 is FQGNSA in the germline V gene. V dropped 3 bases and J dropped 2 bases, with 10 bases sitting between them. The CDR3 contains 14 residues. CDR3 region: CASSFTGQNYGYTF. For the CDR3, the DNA is TGTGCCAGCAGCTTTACAGGGCAAAACTATGGCTACACCTTC.

The chain carries TRBV10-1 and TRBJ2-2; no clear D gene. Germline-derived CDR1 and CDR2 are WNHNN and SYGVQD (reference sequence). The CDR3 extends over 13 amino acids. Trimming left V 5 bases short and J 8 bases short, with 12 bases between. The CDR3 spells CASSPFRNGELFF. The CDR3 DNA reads TGCGCCAGCAGTCCCTTCAGGAATGGGGAGCTGTTTTTT.

The rearrangement joins TRBV6-1 to TRBJ1-6; no clear D gene. With 3 bases removed from V and 6 bases from J, the gap between germline ends came to 12 bases. CDR3 length: 15 amino acids. Germline-derived CDR1 and CDR2 are MNHNS and SASEGT. This chain's CDR3 is CASSEAEGGNSPLHF. CDR3 DNA: TGTGCCAGCAGTGAGGCTGAGGGTGGTAATTCACCCCTCCACTTT.